This record concerns one T cell receptor (beta chain) sequence. Antigen unknown. From germline, CDR1 is MNHEY and CDR2 SVGAGI. Trimming pared 0 bases from V and 3 bases from J, leaving 12 bases between. This CDR3 spans 16 amino acids. These data belong to a study of cytomegalovirus exposure and HLA in healthy donors. General study results and limits: Associated with cytomegalovirus, according to the listing, were about 160 TCR beta chains.

The assay was immunoSEQ multiplex PCR, and TCRdb's table has in-frame clones only and misses some. The sample holds 110,000 or so clones, around 89% seen once. The specimen was PBMCs. The V call is TRBV6-5, the J call TRBJ2-1; tentative D call: TRBD2 (5 bases). The TCR was taken from a young man in good health and CMV-seronegative. The CDR3 here is CASSYSLGEIYNEQFF. The DNA for the CDR3 is TGTGCCAGCAGTTACTCTCTCGGGGAAATCTACAATGAGCAGTTCTTC.